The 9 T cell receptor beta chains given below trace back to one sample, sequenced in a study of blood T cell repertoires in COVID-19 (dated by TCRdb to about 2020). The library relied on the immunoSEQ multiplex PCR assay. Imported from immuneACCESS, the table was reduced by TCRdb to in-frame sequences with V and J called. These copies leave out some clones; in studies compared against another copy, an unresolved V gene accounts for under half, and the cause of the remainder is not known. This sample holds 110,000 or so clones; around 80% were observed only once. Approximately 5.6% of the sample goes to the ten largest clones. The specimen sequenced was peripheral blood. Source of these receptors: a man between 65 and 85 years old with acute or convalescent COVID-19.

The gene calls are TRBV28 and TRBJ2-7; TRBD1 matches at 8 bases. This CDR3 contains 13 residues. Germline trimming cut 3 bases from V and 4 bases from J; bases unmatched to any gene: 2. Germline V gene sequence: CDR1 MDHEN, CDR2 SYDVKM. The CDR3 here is CASSFRDRYEQYF. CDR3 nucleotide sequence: TGTGCCAGCAGTTTCAGGGACAGGTACGAGCAGTACTTC.

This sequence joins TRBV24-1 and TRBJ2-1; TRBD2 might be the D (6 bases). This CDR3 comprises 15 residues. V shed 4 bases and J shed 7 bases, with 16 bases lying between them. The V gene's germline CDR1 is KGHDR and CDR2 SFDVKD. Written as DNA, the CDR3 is TGTGCCACCAGTGACGGCCGGGACTCCAAAAATGAGCAGTTCTTC. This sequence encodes CATSDGRDSKNEQFF.

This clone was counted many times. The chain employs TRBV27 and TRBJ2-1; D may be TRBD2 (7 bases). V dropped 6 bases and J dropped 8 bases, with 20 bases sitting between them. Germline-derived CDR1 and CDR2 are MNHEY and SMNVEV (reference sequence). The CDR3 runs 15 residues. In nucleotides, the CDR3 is TGTGCCAGCAGCCTAAGGGGGGGGACATGGGATGAGCAGTTCTTC. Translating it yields CASSLRGGTWDEQFF.

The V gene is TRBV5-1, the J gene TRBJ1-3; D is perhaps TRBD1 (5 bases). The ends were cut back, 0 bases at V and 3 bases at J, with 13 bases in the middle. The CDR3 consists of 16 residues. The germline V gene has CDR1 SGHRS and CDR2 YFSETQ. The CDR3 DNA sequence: TGCGCCAGCAGCTTGGACCCAGGGACTGGTGGAAACACCATATATTTT. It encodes CASSLDPGTGGNTIYF.

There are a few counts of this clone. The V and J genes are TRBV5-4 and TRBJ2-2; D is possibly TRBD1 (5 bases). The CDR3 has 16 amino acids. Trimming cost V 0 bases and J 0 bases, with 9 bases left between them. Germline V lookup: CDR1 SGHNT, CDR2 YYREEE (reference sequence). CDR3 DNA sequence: TGTGCCAGCAGCTTGGTGCAGGGCGCGAACACCGGGGAGCTGTTTTTT. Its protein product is CASSLVQGANTGELFF.

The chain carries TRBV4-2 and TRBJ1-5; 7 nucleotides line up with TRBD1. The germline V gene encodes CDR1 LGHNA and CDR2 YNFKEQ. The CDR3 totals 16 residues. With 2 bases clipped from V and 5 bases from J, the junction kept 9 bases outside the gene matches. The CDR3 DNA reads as TGTGCCAGCAGCCAAATGACAGGGCTACAGGATCAGCCCCAGCATTTT. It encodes CASSQMTGLQDQPQHF.

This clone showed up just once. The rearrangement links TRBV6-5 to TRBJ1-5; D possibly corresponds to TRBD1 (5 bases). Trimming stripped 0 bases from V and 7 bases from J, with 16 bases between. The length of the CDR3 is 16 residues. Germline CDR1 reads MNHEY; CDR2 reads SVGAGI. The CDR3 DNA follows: TGTGCCAGCAGTTACTCGCAAGGGGCTCGGGAGCAGCCCCAGCATTTT. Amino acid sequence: CASSYSQGAREQPQHF.

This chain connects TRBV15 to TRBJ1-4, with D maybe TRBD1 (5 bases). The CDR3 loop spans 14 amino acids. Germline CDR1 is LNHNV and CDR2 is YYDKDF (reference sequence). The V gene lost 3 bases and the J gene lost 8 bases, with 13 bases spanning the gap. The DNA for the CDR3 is TGTGCCACCAGCAGTAATCGGGGGAGAGAAAAACTGTTTTTT. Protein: CATSSNRGREKLFF. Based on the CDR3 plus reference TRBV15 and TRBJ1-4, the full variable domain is DAMVIQNPRYQVTQFGKPVTLSCSQTLNHNVMYWYQQKSSQAPKLLFHYYDKDFNNEADTPDNFQSRRPNTSFCFLDIRSPGLGDTAMYLCATSSNRGREKLFFGSGTQLSVL.

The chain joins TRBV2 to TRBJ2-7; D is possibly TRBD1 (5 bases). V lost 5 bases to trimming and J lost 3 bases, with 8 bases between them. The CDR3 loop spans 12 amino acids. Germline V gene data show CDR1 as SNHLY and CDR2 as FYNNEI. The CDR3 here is CASSPQGYEQYF. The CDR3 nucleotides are TGTGCCAGCAGTCCCCAGGGCTACGAGCAGTACTTC.